These T cell receptor beta chains were read from a single sample in a study of blood T cell repertoires in COVID-19. The protocol was immunoSEQ multiplex PCR, while the TCRdb copy is restricted to in-frame clones and leaves out a portion. The table records 55,000 to 80,000 clones, around 85% of them present only once. Material: peripheral blood. These receptors were obtained from a human donor in a cohort sampled during active COVID-19. Each CDR3 is given with its conserved first and last residue. The D gene is left open where the match is weak. Not every row has a clone size; where given, it reads once, few, many or a size class.

>TRBJ2-1|TRBD1|TRBV7-2|-
CASSLVIGRDRVNNEQFF
>TRBJ2-1|TRBD2|TRBV5-1|-
CASSLGGTSGGRGNEQFF
>TRBJ2-5|-|TRBV18|-
CASSPGRAGEETQYF
>TRBJ1-2|-|TRBV2|-
CASSADMAYGYTF
>TRBJ1-3|-|TRBV5-1|-
CASSLGGPNSGNTIYF
>TRBJ1-5|TRBD1|TRBV6-2/TRBV6-3|-
CASSQRDRAGQPQHF
>TRBJ1-5|-|TRBV10-3|-
CAINQGGGNQPQHF
>TRBJ1-2|TRBD1|TRBV2|-
CASSVRDSRPSNYGYTF
>TRBJ1-5|-|TRBV30|-
CAWSRRHGGNQPQHF
>TRBJ2-1|-|TRBV27|-
CASSLLDGGIYEQFF
>TRBJ2-1|-|TRBV11-3|-
CASSRGEGSSYNEQFF
>TRBJ2-2|-|TRBV6-5|-
CASSYGGGRATGELFF
>TRBJ2-3|TRBD1|TRBV6-5|-
CASSYVGQGTDTQYF
>TRBJ2-3|-|TRBV24-1|-
CATSDRRRGNTQYF
>TRBJ2-4|TRBD2|TRBV5-5|once
CASSYSGGLAKNIQYF
>TRBJ1-2|-|TRBV27|-
CASSLQQGNGYTF
>TRBJ2-5|TRBD2|TRBV5-1|-
CASSRGGAEETQYF
>TRBJ2-3|-|TRBV14|-
CASSPQGYITDTQYF
>TRBJ2-1|TRBD2|TRBV18|once
CASSRGVGLYNEQFF
>TRBJ1-5|-|TRBV6-2/TRBV6-3|-
CASSLGAGYGNQPQHF
>TRBJ1-1|-|TRBV19|-
CASSWGYPPEAFF
>TRBJ2-7|-|TRBV2|few
CASSERRGPYEQYF
>TRBJ2-7|TRBD1|TRBV10-1|-
CASTRRGQGNYEQYF
>TRBJ1-2|TRBD1|TRBV5-1|-
CASSLGGTDPPNYGYTF
>TRBJ2-1|TRBD2|TRBV27|-
CASSLTSGGEVNEQFF
>TRBJ1-5|-|TRBV2|-
CASSEAGTYQPQHF
>TRBJ1-4|-|TRBV28|-
CATGEGGEKLFF
>TRBJ1-1|TRBD1|TRBV5-1|-
CASSSGQEFAEAFF
>TRBJ1-6|-|TRBV3-1/TRBV3-2|-
CASSLRNSPLHF
>TRBJ1-1|TRBD1|TRBV10-1|-
CASTTGQAGGEAFF
>TRBJ1-4|TRBD1|TRBV7-8|-
CASSPRDRGEKLFF
>TRBJ1-2|-|TRBV28|-
CASSPRGHLNYGYTF
>TRBJ2-6|TRBD1|TRBV2|-
CASSTQGARGANVLTF
>TRBJ2-3|-|TRBV29-1|few
CSAADWDTQYF
>TRBJ2-1|-|TRBV4-3|-
CASSQDRIFSYNEQFF
>TRBJ2-1|-|TRBV5-6|-
CASSWGTFYEQFF
>TRBJ1-5|-|TRBV6-5|-
CASSPTESNQPQHF
>TRBJ1-2|-|TRBV2|-
CASSELGQSGYTF
>TRBJ2-1|-|TRBV4-3|-
CASSRPTGSSYNEQFF
>TRBJ1-1|-|TRBV19|-
CASSIARYYTEAFF
>TRBJ1-6|-|TRBV7-2|-
CASSQGQYNSPLHF
>TRBJ2-5|TRBD1|TRBV29-1|-
CSVVQGAQETQYF
>TRBJ2-7|TRBD2|TRBV27|once
CASSFGGAGAGAYEQYF
>TRBJ1-2|-|TRBV2|-
CASSGETGPGGYTF
>TRBJ2-5|TRBD2|TRBV28|-
CASSPSGRGGQETQYF
>TRBJ1-3|-|TRBV27|-
CASSLPDSPGSGNTIYF
>TRBJ2-3|TRBD1|TRBV4-2|-
CASSQDRAGTGGDTQYF
>TRBJ1-2|-|TRBV18|-
CASSPLYGRINYGYTF
>TRBJ1-5|-|TRBV18|-
CASSPGQRQPQHF
>TRBJ1-5|TRBD1|TRBV28|-
CANQGRQGNSNQPQHF
>TRBJ1-1|-|TRBV6-2/TRBV6-3|-
CASSVRGGHAFF
>TRBJ2-7|TRBD2|TRBV18|-
CASSPSSGGASYEQYF
>TRBJ1-6|-|TRBV7-8|few
CASSSRPEANNSPLHF
>TRBJ1-1|TRBD1|TRBV7-2|once
CASSLARTGWDLNTEAFF
>TRBJ2-3|TRBD1|TRBV19|-
CASSVTGTGADTQYF
>TRBJ2-7|-|TRBV19|-
CASSIARGRAHEQYF
>TRBJ1-2|-|TRBV5-6|-
CASSFQFGTGTF